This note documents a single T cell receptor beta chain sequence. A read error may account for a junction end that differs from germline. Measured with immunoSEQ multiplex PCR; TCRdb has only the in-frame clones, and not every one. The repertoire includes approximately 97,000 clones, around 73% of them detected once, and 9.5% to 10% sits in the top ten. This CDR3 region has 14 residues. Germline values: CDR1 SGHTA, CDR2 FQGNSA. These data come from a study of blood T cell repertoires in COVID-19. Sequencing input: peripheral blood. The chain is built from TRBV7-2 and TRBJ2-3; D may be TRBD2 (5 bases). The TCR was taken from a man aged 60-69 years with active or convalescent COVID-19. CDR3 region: CASSVARGTDTQYF. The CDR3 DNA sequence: TGTGCCAGCAGCGTAGCGAGAGGCACAGATACGCAGTATTTT.